This TCR beta chain was documented in a study of identical twins (dated by TCRdb to 2015 to 2016). Looking at the study overall: TCR alpha and beta repertoires from monozygotic twins, unrelated adults of various ages and cord blood were deep-sequenced to test whether fetal clonotypes persist. To rule out contamination, the twin experiments were replicated at different times with different library preparation protocols.

In regard to this clonotype: Its antigen remains unidentified. It has no much larger one-base neighbor in the sample; base qualities were not kept.

CDR1 is given as LNHNV and CDR2 as YYDKDF, both from the germline V gene (reference sequence). V is pared back by 6 bases and J by 1 base, with 10 bases lying between the germline termini. There are 14 amino acids in the CDR3, from cysteine to phenylalanine inclusive. The only DNA kept is the CDR3, 42 bases in frame from the first base. All donors were healthy Caucasians. Three pairs of female monozygotic twins, all aged roughly 18 to 29 years, made up the twin cohort. Positive isolation kits from Invitrogen were used to isolate the CD4+ and CD8+ T cell populations. Overall study outcomes, separate from this receptor: Fewer insertions were carried by abundant cord blood beta clonotypes, a similar but weaker trend appeared in young adult naive repertoires, and no such trend appeared in memory repertoires. Because the same donors could not be followed over many years, conclusions were based on cross-sectional statistical analysis. Recombination models systematically underestimated out-of-frame TCR alpha sharing in monozygotic twins but agreed with sharing between unrelated individuals. Compared with coincidental sharing between unrelated individuals, an excess of low generation-probability sequences was observed among out-of-frame TCR alpha sequences shared between twins. Invariant T cells such as MAIT and iNKT could partly confound zero-insertion analyses, though diverse VJ usage argued against this for most clonotypes. In beta out-of-frame sequences, excess twin sharing was weaker, because having fewer shared sequences lowered the signal-to-noise ratio.

To prepare the library, 5' RACE was applied. Reads for this sample came from an Illumina HiSeq 2000. A universal primer binding site was introduced by template switching, and a unique molecular identifier was present in the final cDNA, enabling accurate counting of TCR cDNA molecules. Specific primers in the conserved constant-segment region were used to synthesize first-strand cDNA for TCR alpha and beta chains. To control for contamination, every cDNA library was double barcoded, receiving both a SMART-Mk sample barcode and Illumina barcodes. Two successive PCR steps introduced TruSeq adapter sequences along with Illumina sample barcodes. The TCR alpha and beta cDNA libraries were sequenced on the Illumina HiSeq platform using custom primers. The study's own analysis went as follows. Raw reads were processed with MiGEC to extract unique molecular identifiers, and MiXCR was used to determine CDR3 positions. For each individual, recombination models were inferred using an EM algorithm with the repgenHMM and IGoR tools. The tcR package in R was used for shared clonotype analysis, with sharing normalized by the product of cloneset sizes. Out-of-frame nonproductive sequences were analyzed to study raw recombination free of thymic and clonal selection effects. Starting from the raw public reads, TCRdb applied fastp trimming at Q25, assembled clones with MiXCR and retained in-frame beta chains. Records with the same CDR3 protein are collapsed into one entry carrying the most frequent genes and DNA. None of the V and J calls come from the authors' own analysis; TCRdb made them. The sample table shows some 270,000 distinct CDR3 sequences, and roughly 8.7% are seen once. The ten largest clones represent less than 4% of the sample.

These data were also filed under a second study, of yellow fever vaccine responses in identical twins. Reported in the second study: According to the authors, in identical twins the way T cells responded to vaccination appeared partly convergent and partly personalized. Focusing on identical twins, the study followed the T cell clones that responded to the vaccine, and did so with precision.

The origin of this receptor is a woman aged 18-29 years in good health. The sequenced sample was CD8+ T cells sorted from blood. The receptor chain draws on TRBV15 and TRBJ2-1; D gene: possibly TRBD1, on 5 matching bases. The CDR3 sequence is CATRQVGSYNEQFF. The nucleotide sequence reads as follows: TGTGCCACCAGACAGGTTGGATCCTACAATGAGCAGTTCTTC.